The 7 T cell receptor beta chains below come from one sample, sequenced in a study of blood T cell repertoires in COVID-19. The table came from immunoSEQ multiplex PCR; TCRdb's copy has only in-frame clones and leaves some out. The sample comprises some 400,000 clones, 80% to 90% of which are singletons, and around 1.1% rests with the top ten. Sequenced material: PBMCs or T cells enriched from blood (not recorded which). The source is a man in his thirties or forties who had recovered from COVID-19.

The chain uses TRBV5-1 and TRBJ1-4; a possible D gene is TRBD1 (5 bases). Germline CDR1 is SGHRS and CDR2 is YFSETQ. CDR3 length: 16 residues. V was clipped by 3 bases and J by 7 bases, with 19 bases between them. CDR3 DNA sequence: TGCGCCAGCAGCTCACTAGGTGTGGAGGGGTTTGAAAAACTGTTTTTT. The encoded protein is CASSSLGVEGFEKLFF. Full variable domain (outside the CDR3, taken from reference TRBV5-1 and TRBJ1-4): KAGVTQTPRYLIKTRGQQVTLSCSPISGHRSVSWYQQTPGQGLQFLFEYFSETQRNKGNFPGRFSGRQFSNSRSEMNVSTLELGDSALYLCASSSLGVEGFEKLFFGSGTQLSVL.

The chain couples TRBV5-4 to TRBJ2-2; the match to TRBD2 covers 10 bases. The CDR3 runs 19 residues. Germline loops: CDR1 SGHNT, CDR2 YYREEE (reference sequence). Trimming cost V 0 bases and J 1 base; bases outside gene matches: 9. The CDR3 loop reads CASSLASARLAGNTGELFF. The CDR3 bases are TGTGCCAGCAGCTTGGCCTCAGCCAGACTAGCGGGGAACACCGGGGAGCTGTTTTTT. Combining the CDR3 with reference TRBV5-4 and TRBJ2-2 gives the whole variable domain ETGVTQSPTHLIKTRGQQVTLRCSSQSGHNTVSWYQQALGQGPQFIFQYYREEENGRGNFPPRFSGLQFPNYSSELNVNALELDDSALYLCASSLASARLAGNTGELFFGEGSRLTVL.

J is TRBJ1-4 and V is TRBV5-1; no reliable D call. Per the germline V gene, CDR1 is SGHRS and CDR2 is YFSETQ. This CDR3 contains 15 residues. The germline V and J ends were trimmed by 3 bases and 1 base, with 10 bases remaining between them. The CDR3 region has the DNA TGCGCCAGCAGCTCCGTGGAGGGAACTAATGAAAAACTGTTTTTT. It translates to CASSSVEGTNEKLFF.

The chain carries TRBV19 and TRBJ2-7, with TRBD2 identical over 7 bases. The germline CDR1 and CDR2 sequences are LNHDA and SQIVND (reference sequence). The CDR3 runs 14 residues. V was clipped by 5 bases and J by 2 bases; unmatched bases: 6. The CDR3 region is CASSLERDTYEQYF. In nucleotides, the CDR3 is TGTGCCAGTAGTCTCGAGCGGGATACCTACGAGCAGTACTTC.

The CDR3 protein is CAQGRFNTGELFF. CDR3 DNA sequence: TGTGCCCAGGGGCGCTTTAACACCGGGGAGCTGTTTTTT. V and J are TRBV2 and TRBJ2-2, with a weak D call TRBD1 (6 bases). Trimming cost V 11 bases and J 2 bases, with 12 bases left between them. The CDR3 has 13 amino acids. Germline-derived CDR1 and CDR2 are SNHLY and FYNNEI.

This rearrangement joins TRBV5-1 to TRBJ2-3, with 7 positions matching TRBD2. The CDR3 is 15 residues long. The trim removed 4 bases at V and 0 bases at J, leaving 5 bases unmatched. Looked up from germline, CDR1 is SGHRS and CDR2 is YFSETQ. CDR3: CASSHSGTSTDTQYF. The CDR3 DNA is TGCGCCAGCAGCCACAGCGGGACTAGCACAGATACGCAGTATTTT.

Regarding this clone: Other DNA sequences in the sample encode the same CDR3. V and J are TRBV5-1 and TRBJ1-2; 9 positions match TRBD1. V lost 4 bases and J lost 4; bases outside the gene matches: 5. CDR1 and CDR2 from the germline V gene are SGHRS and YFSETQ. The CDR3 runs to 14 residues. CDR3: CASSTGQGAYGYTF. The CDR3 coding sequence is TGCGCCAGCAGCACGGGACAGGGTGCCTATGGCTACACCTTC.